Listed here are 24 T cell receptor beta chains from one sample, sequenced in a study of OX40 agonist ivuxolimab in advanced cancers. Data came from immunoSEQ multiplex PCR; TCRdb stores just in-frame clones and leaves some out. The top ten clones hold about 5% of a sample with 60,000 to 90,000 clones, roughly 81% of them seen once. The specimen was CD4+ or CD8+ T cells sorted from blood, collected in a trial of the OX40 agonist ivuxolimab. The receptors shown here come from an adult with an advanced solid tumor such as melanoma, head and neck, liver or kidney cancer.

The V and J genes are TRBV7-9 and TRBJ1-1, with TRBD1 as a possible D gene (5 bases). V was pared by 2 bases and J by 1 base, with 8 bases between. Germline CDR1 and CDR2: SEHNR and FQNEAQ (reference sequence). This CDR3 is 14 amino acids long. For the CDR3, the DNA is TGTGCCAGCAGCTTATTCACAGGGAACACTGAAGCTTTCTTT. This sequence encodes CASSLFTGNTEAFF.

About this clone: Other DNA sequences in this specimen translate into the identical CDR3. J is TRBJ2-7 and V is TRBV6-5; no reliable D call. The CDR3 covers 13 residues. Looked up from germline, CDR1 is MNHEY and CDR2 is SVGAGI. Trimming shortened V by 2 bases and J by 0 bases, and 5 bases separated the two germline ends. CDR3: CASSYGPSYEQYF. The CDR3 DNA reads TGTGCCAGCAGTTACGGTCCCTCCTACGAGCAGTACTTC.

For the CDR3, the DNA is TGTGCCAGCAGCCCCCTGGAGGGGTACGAGCAGTACTTC. It yields the protein CASSPLEGYEQYF. The V and J genes are TRBV7-6 and TRBJ2-7; D possibly corresponds to TRBD2 (6 bases). Germline CDR1 is SGHVS and CDR2 is FNYEAQ. CDR3 length: 13 amino acids. Trimming pared 5 bases from V and 4 bases from J, leaving 12 bases between.

V gene TRBV5-4 combines with J gene TRBJ2-1; a weak D match, TRBD1 (5 bases). CDR1 is SGHNT and CDR2 is YYREEE in the germline V gene (reference sequence). The CDR3 extends over 14 amino acids. Between the trimmed V and J ends, which lost 0 bases and 5 bases, there was a span of 9 bases. The CDR3 DNA is TGTGCCAGCAGCTTGGGACAGACAAACAATGAGCAGTTCTTC. Amino acid sequence: CASSLGQTNNEQFF.

This chain joins TRBV18 and TRBJ2-2; D remains unclear. V lost 6 bases and J 4 bases, leaving 12 bases between the germline ends. Germline CDR1 reads KGHSH; CDR2 reads LQKENI. This CDR3 is 14 amino acids long. CDR3: CASSPVTSTGELFF. The CDR3 coding sequence is TGTGCCAGCTCTCCTGTAACAAGCACCGGGGAGCTGTTTTTT.

The rearrangement uses TRBV2 and TRBJ2-3; D possibly corresponds to TRBD1 (6 bases). CDR3 length equals 12 residues. V lost 7 bases, J lost 3 bases, and 8 bases lay in between. Germline loops: CDR1 SNHLY, CDR2 FYNNEI. Here the CDR3 DNA reads TGTGCCAGCAACGACAGGACAGATACGCAGTATTTT. The encoded protein is CASNDRTDTQYF.

V and J are TRBV5-6 and TRBJ1-6; D not certain. Germline loops: CDR1 SGHDT, CDR2 YYEEEE. Deletions cut 2 bases from V and 8 bases from J, with 17 bases between. The CDR3 covers 16 residues. The CDR3 reads CASSFPGEGSDSPLHF. The CDR3 DNA reads as TGTGCCAGCAGCTTCCCCGGGGAGGGTTCGGATTCACCCCTCCACTTT.

The chain carries TRBV27 and TRBJ2-2; possibly TRBD2 for D (7 bases). The germline V and J ends were trimmed by 2 bases and 6 bases, with 13 bases remaining between them. The CDR3 totals 15 residues. Per the germline V gene, CDR1 is MNHEY and CDR2 is SMNVEV (reference sequence). The CDR3 sequence: CASSLRGGAAGELFF. CDR3 sequence (DNA): TGTGCCAGCAGTTTACGTGGGGGGGCCGCCGGGGAGCTGTTTTTT.

J is TRBJ1-3 and V is TRBV19; D not resolved. There are 14 residues in the CDR3. The V gene's germline CDR1 is LNHDA and CDR2 SQIVND (reference sequence). V was trimmed by 3 bases and J by 4 bases, leaving 10 bases between them. CDR3 nucleotides: TGTGCCAGTAGTATTACCTCGGCGGGAAACACCATATATTTT. This gives the protein CASSITSAGNTIYF.

The chain links TRBV4-3 to TRBJ1-2; a possible D gene is TRBD1 (5 bases). Germline V gives CDR1 LGHNA, CDR2 YSLEER. The V gene lost 0 bases and the J gene lost 9 bases, with 14 bases spanning the gap. CDR3 length equals 14 residues. Here the CDR3 reads CASSQDVREGSYTF. The CDR3 DNA sequence: TGCGCCAGCAGCCAAGATGTCAGAGAGGGGAGCTACACCTTC.

This chain joins TRBV7-9 and TRBJ1-2; 9 bases line up with TRBD1. The germline gives CDR1 SEHNR, CDR2 FQNEAQ (reference sequence). J was trimmed by 6 bases and V by 1 base; bases with no gene match: 0. The CDR3 runs to 13 residues. The CDR3 protein is CASSLGTGDGYTF. The CDR3 bases are TGTGCCAGCAGCTTAGGGACAGGGGATGGCTACACCTTC.

Note on this clone: Germline is not matched at one junction end, which may reflect a read error. V and J are TRBV4-3 and TRBJ2-7, with 7 bases matching TRBD2. Per the germline V gene, CDR1 is LGHNA and CDR2 is YSLEER. The CDR3 extends over 16 amino acids. CDR3 coding DNA: TGCGCCAGCAGCGCGGGCATCCGCACTAGCGCGGTCGAGCGGTACTTC. It encodes CASSAGIRTSAVERYF.

The chain joins TRBV11-3 to TRBJ2-3, with a tentative D call TRBD2 (6 bases). The CDR3 sequence is 16 residues long. V lost 0 bases and J lost 1, with 11 bases in between. CDR1 is SGHNT, CDR2 YENEEA, per germline. CDR3 DNA: TGTGCCAGCAGCTTAGAGTGGGGGGTTGGCACAGATACGCAGTATTTT. Translating it yields CASSLEWGVGTDTQYF.

This chain uses TRBV6-5 with TRBJ2-7, with D perhaps matching TRBD1 (5 bases). The V gene lost 6 bases and the J gene lost 3 bases, with 18 bases spanning the gap. CDR3 length: 15 residues. Germline V gives CDR1 MNHEY, CDR2 SVGAGI. The CDR3 loop reads CASSNGYHQGYEQYF. DNA of the CDR3: TGTGCCAGCAGCAACGGATACCACCAGGGCTACGAGCAGTACTTC.

The V call is TRBV10-3, the J call TRBJ1-2, with D possibly being TRBD1 (5 bases). The V end lost 10 bases, the J end lost 7 bases, and 22 bases lay between the germline ends. Germline V gene sequence: CDR1 ENHRY, CDR2 SYGVKD. The CDR3 sequence is 14 residues long. CDR3 sequence reads: CASTPGPLLGGYTF. The DNA of the CDR3 is TGTGCCAGTACTCCGGGACCATTACTCGGTGGCTACACCTTC.

V and J are TRBV4-1 and TRBJ2-3, with D possibly matching TRBD2 (6 bases). The CDR3 loop spans 17 amino acids. The germline V gene has CDR1 MGHRA and CDR2 YSYEKL. V dropped 2 bases and J dropped 1 base, with 16 bases sitting between them. The CDR3 sequence: CASSQRTTGLRTDTQYF. Written as DNA, the CDR3 is TGCGCCAGCAGCCAAAGAACAACGGGACTTCGCACAGATACGCAGTATTTT.

V gene TRBV6-6 combines with J gene TRBJ2-1, with 10 nucleotides matching TRBD2. J lost 9 bases, V lost 4 bases, and 6 bases had no gene match. Per the germline V gene, CDR1 is MNHNY and CDR2 is SVGAGI (reference sequence). The CDR3 totals 14 residues. This CDR3 reads CASSSGTSDPEQFF. CDR3 nucleotide sequence: TGTGCCAGCAGTTCCGGGACTAGCGATCCTGAGCAGTTCTTC.

This sequence joins TRBV19 and TRBJ2-5, with a weak D call TRBD1 (6 bases). CDR3 length: 13 amino acids. The germline V gene has CDR1 LNHDA and CDR2 SQIVND (reference sequence). Trimming stripped 10 bases from V and 5 bases from J, with 17 bases between. The CDR3, as DNA: TGTGCCACCCAAAGACAGGCGGCGGAGACCCAGTACTTC. Protein product: CATQRQAAETQYF.

The rearrangement links TRBV6-6 to TRBJ2-3; 11 bases are a match to TRBD2. With V trimmed by 6 bases and J by 2 bases, 7 bases remained unmatched. The CDR3 covers 16 residues. Looked up from germline, CDR1 is MNHNY and CDR2 is SVGAGI (reference sequence). CDR3 amino acids: CASRSLAGGLTDTQYF. CDR3 nucleotides: TGTGCCAGCAGATCGCTAGCGGGGGGACTCACAGATACGCAGTATTTT.

The chain joins TRBV4-1 to TRBJ1-2; TRBD1 is a possible D gene (5 bases). In germline, CDR1 is MGHRA, CDR2 YSYEKL. The CDR3 spans 12 residues. V shed 5 bases and J shed 4 bases, with 8 bases lying between them. The CDR3 loop reads CASSYGTYGYTF. The CDR3 DNA is TGCGCCAGCAGCTACGGGACCTATGGCTACACCTTC.

The gene calls are TRBV2 and TRBJ1-5; D not resolved. This CDR3 has 16 amino acids. V was shortened by 6 bases and J by 0 bases, with 15 bases between the two germline ends. Germline V gene data show CDR1 as SNHLY and CDR2 as FYNNEI. The CDR3: CASRKSGVVSNQPQHF. The CDR3 DNA is TGTGCCAGCAGAAAATCTGGGGTGGTTAGCAATCAGCCCCAGCATTTT.

Only one count was recorded for this clone. This rearrangement joins TRBV7-2 to TRBJ2-7, with D tentatively TRBD1 (6 bases). Germline lookup yields CDR1 SGHTA and CDR2 FQGNSA. The CDR3 covers 13 residues. The V gene lost 5 bases and the J gene lost 2 bases, with 10 bases spanning the gap. CDR3 sequence (DNA): TGTGCCAGCAGCCAAGGACAGACCTACGAGCAGTACTTC. The encoded protein is CASSQGQTYEQYF. Full variable domain (rest looked up from reference TRBV7-2 and TRBJ2-7): GAGVSQSPSNKVTEKGKDVELRCDPISGHTALYWYRQSLGQGLEFLIYFQGNSAPDKSGLPSDRFSAERTGGSVSTLTIQRTQQEDSAVYLCASSQGQTYEQYFGPGTRLTVT.

The chain recombines TRBV6-4 with TRBJ2-3; 14 bases align to TRBD2. The germline V gene has CDR1 MRHNA and CDR2 SNTAGT. With 6 bases clipped from V and 6 bases from J, the junction kept 5 bases outside the gene matches. The CDR3 extends over 15 amino acids. The DNA for the CDR3 is TGTGCCAGCAGCAGACTAGCGGGAGGGCCTGATACGCAGTATTTT. This encodes CASSRLAGGPDTQYF.

CDR3 residues: CSAGLAGGRYTGELFF. CDR3 bases: TGCAGCGCCGGACTAGCGGGAGGGCGGTACACCGGGGAGCTGTTTTTT. This rearrangement joins TRBV29-1 to TRBJ2-2; 15 bases are a match to TRBD2. The CDR3 extends over 16 amino acids. Germline CDR1 is SQVTM and CDR2 is ANQGSEA. The trim removed 7 bases at V and 3 bases at J, leaving 6 bases unmatched.